The source of this T cell receptor beta chain is a study of T cell responses to AZD1222 COVID-19 vaccine. The CDR3 has 15 amino acids. Germline CDR1 SGHAT, CDR2 FQNNGV. Trimming took 2 bases from V and 6 from J; bases not matched to a gene: 4. Method: immunoSEQ multiplex PCR; TCRdb's copy keeps in-frame clones and lacks some. The profile shows about 150,000 clones, roughly nine tenths of them singletons. The sequence was obtained from an adult in good health. The chain uses TRBV11-2 and TRBJ2-1; the match to TRBD2 covers 10 bases. The material was peripheral blood, obtained on day 0 of MenACWY control vaccination. The CDR3 DNA sequence: TGTGCCAGCAGCTTATCTTCTAGCGGGAGCAATGAGCAGTTCTTC. Amino acid sequence: CASSLSSSGSNEQFF.